This T cell receptor beta chain was identified in a study of blood T cell repertoires in COVID-19. This table comes from immunoSEQ multiplex PCR, and its TCRdb copy is limited to in-frame clones, with some not included. Counted here are roughly 120,000 clones, roughly four fifths occurring once; the ten biggest clones make up about 6%. The CDR3 is made up of 16 amino acids. The germline V gene encodes CDR1 MNHNS and CDR2 SASEGT. V trimming: 0 bases; J trimming: 4 bases; junction bases outside the gene matches: 8. Sequenced input: peripheral blood. The chain recombines TRBV6-1 with TRBJ1-2; 7 positions agree with TRBD1. The sequence derives from a man older than 75 with COVID-19, enrolled during active disease. CDR3: CASSEAFQDRSYGYTF. The CDR3 nucleotides read TGTGCCAGCAGTGAAGCGTTCCAGGACAGGAGCTATGGCTACACCTTC.